A single sample is the source of the 32 T cell receptor beta chains below, sequenced in a study of shared T cell receptors in the human thymus. Here immunoSEQ multiplex PCR was the method, and the copy in TCRdb shows in-frame clones only, minus some. This sample has about 380,000 clones, with around 93% found just once. Sequencing input: thymocytes. The receptors here all came from a human donor.

V gene TRBV28 combines with J gene TRBJ1-5; D ambiguous. The CDR3 contains 12 residues. From germline, CDR1 is MDHEN and CDR2 SYDVKM. V was pared by 6 bases and J by 9 bases, with 12 bases between. CDR3 protein: CASSGWVPPQHF. As DNA, the CDR3 is TGTGCCAGCAGCGGCTGGGTGCCGCCCCAGCATTTT.

This rearrangement joins TRBV28 to TRBJ1-5; 10 bases line up with TRBD1. This CDR3 has 15 amino acids. V gave up 6 bases and J gave up 5 bases; unmatched junction bases: 7. Germline assignment: CDR1 MDHEN and CDR2 SYDVKM. CDR3 nucleotide sequence: TGTGCCAGCAGCCTCAGGACAGGGGGTCATCAGCCCCAGCATTTT. This gives the protein CASSLRTGGHQPQHF.

The chain combines TRBV5-4 with TRBJ1-1; 7 bases are a match to TRBD1. From germline, CDR1 is SGHNT and CDR2 YYREEE (reference sequence). The length of the CDR3 is 15 residues. The J segment lost 4 bases and the V segment lost 6 bases, leaving 12 bases of the junction unmatched. The CDR3 here is CASMIPTGRGTEAFF. The CDR3 nucleotides are TGTGCCAGCATGATTCCGACAGGGCGGGGCACTGAAGCTTTCTTT.

The chain has TRBV11-3 and TRBJ2-7; possible D gene TRBD2, 6 bases. Germline lookup yields CDR1 SGHNT and CDR2 YENEEA. This CDR3 region has 16 residues. Between the trimmed V and J ends, which lost 5 bases and 5 bases, there was a span of 22 bases. CDR3 nucleotide sequence: TGTGCCAGCAGCGATACCGACAGAGGAGGGAGGAACGAGCAGTACTTC. This gives the protein CASSDTDRGGRNEQYF.

V gene TRBV9 combines with J gene TRBJ1-2, with TRBD1 as a possible D gene (6 bases). Germline CDR1 reads SGDLS; CDR2 reads YYNGEE. Trimming left V 0 bases short and J 6 bases short, with 12 bases between. This CDR3 spans 14 amino acids. CDR3 coding DNA: TGTGCCAGCAGCGTAGAGGGCAGGGGCGATGGCTACACCTTC. Translating it yields CASSVEGRGDGYTF.

CDR3 nucleotide sequence: TGTGCCTGGAGCGTCGGGACTAGCGGGAGATTGAACACCGGGGAGCTGTTTTTT. Its protein is CAWSVGTSGRLNTGELFF. This sequence joins TRBV30 and TRBJ2-2, with 14 positions matching TRBD2. The germline V gene has CDR1 GTSNPN and CDR2 SVGIG (reference sequence). There are 18 residues in the CDR3. V lost 3 bases, J lost 1 base, and 7 bases stayed unmatched. The full variable domain, rest sourced from reference TRBV30 and TRBJ2-2, is SQTIHQWPATLVQPVGSPLSLECTVEGTSNPNLYWYRQAAGRGLQLLFYSVGIGQISSEVPQNLSASRPQDRQFILSSKKLLLSDSGFYLCAWSVGTSGRLNTGELFFGEGSRLTVL.

The rearrangement uses TRBV5-6 and TRBJ2-1; 11 positions agree with TRBD1. V was pared by 3 bases and J by 5 bases, with 4 bases of the junction left unmatched. CDR3 length: 15 residues. Germline assignment: CDR1 SGHDT and CDR2 YYEEEE. The CDR3 DNA reads as TGTGCCAGCAGCTCAGGGACAGGGGGGCACAATGAGCAGTTCTTC. Translation: CASSSGTGGHNEQFF.

The gene calls are TRBV19 and TRBJ1-2, with D possibly matching TRBD1 (5 bases). V was trimmed by 2 bases and J by 6 bases, leaving 10 bases between them. Looked up from germline, CDR1 is LNHDA and CDR2 is SQIVND (reference sequence). CDR3 length: 13 residues. Here the CDR3 reads CASSIRTIHGYTF. Written as DNA, the CDR3 is TGTGCCAGTAGTATAAGGACAATTCATGGCTACACCTTC.

The chain links TRBV2 to TRBJ2-7; TRBD1 aligns across 7 bases. Looked up from germline, CDR1 is SNHLY and CDR2 is FYNNEI. This CDR3 spans 13 amino acids. Trimming took 6 bases from V and 5 from J; bases not matched to a gene: 7. The CDR3 region is CASRPDRVDEQYF. The CDR3 DNA sequence: TGTGCCAGCAGACCCGACAGGGTCGACGAGCAGTACTTC.

The genes are TRBV5-6 and TRBJ1-3, with D hard to call. CDR1 is SGHDT, CDR2 YYEEEE, per germline. CDR3 size: 14 residues. The V end lost 4 bases, the J end lost 3 bases, and 11 bases lay between the germline ends. Here the CDR3 DNA reads TGTGCCAGCAGCATTGCATTCTTTGGAAACACCATATATTTT. Residues: CASSIAFFGNTIYF.

This chain connects TRBV7-9 to TRBJ2-1; 7 bases align to TRBD2. The CDR3 contains 17 residues. Losses at the gene ends were 7 bases for V and 3 bases for J; bases not matched to a gene: 15. Germline V gene data show CDR1 as SEHNR and CDR2 as FQNEAQ (reference sequence). The CDR3 nucleotides are TGTGCCAGCACCGACATTTGGGAGGGGCTAGACTACAATGAGCAGTTCTTC. Its protein product is CASTDIWEGLDYNEQFF. The full variable domain, rest sourced from reference TRBV7-9 and TRBJ2-1, is DTGVSQNPRHKITKRGQNVTFRCDPISEHNRLYWYRQTLGQGPEFLTYFQNEAQLEKSRLLSDRFSAERPKGSFSTLEIQRTEQGDSAMYLCASTDIWEGLDYNEQFFGPGTRLTVL.

The chain recombines TRBV7-9 with TRBJ1-2; TRBD1 might be the D (5 bases). Trimming took 1 base from V and 0 from J, leaving 15 bases between them. CDR1 SEHNR and CDR2 FQNEAQ come from the germline V gene (reference sequence). This CDR3 has 17 amino acids. CDR3 DNA: TGTGCCAGCAGCTTAGAACGCCCGACAGAGCCTAACTATGGCTACACCTTC. This codes for CASSLERPTEPNYGYTF. The variable domain in full, completed from reference TRBV7-9 and TRBJ1-2, reads DTGVSQNPRHKITKRGQNVTFRCDPISEHNRLYWYRQTLGQGPEFLTYFQNEAQLEKSRLLSDRFSAERPKGSFSTLEIQRTEQGDSAMYLCASSLERPTEPNYGYTFGSGTRLTVV.

J is TRBJ2-7 and V is TRBV27; D gene ambiguous. Trimming removed 4 bases at V and 2 bases at J, with 15 bases between. CDR1 MNHEY and CDR2 SMNVEV come from the germline V gene (reference sequence). This CDR3 comprises 15 residues. This CDR3 is CASSSLNRPPYEQYF. In DNA form, the CDR3 reads TGTGCCAGCAGTTCATTGAACCGACCCCCCTACGAGCAGTACTTC.

The V and J genes are TRBV2 and TRBJ1-4; no firm D call. The CDR3 is 14 amino acids. Germline V gene data show CDR1 as SNHLY and CDR2 as FYNNEI. V shed 7 bases and J shed 8 bases, with 17 bases lying between them. Here the CDR3 reads CASTEESSTEKLFF. CDR3 bases: TGTGCCAGCACCGAGGAATCTTCGACGGAAAAACTGTTTTTT.

V usage is TRBV29-1 and J usage is TRBJ2-1; 14 positions agree with TRBD2. The CDR3 length is 13 residues. The V gene's germline CDR1 is SQVTM and CDR2 ANQGSEA. V trimming: 7 bases; J trimming: 9 bases; junction bases outside the gene matches: 5. CDR3 residues: CSATGLAGGEQFF. In nucleotides, the CDR3 is TGCAGCGCTACCGGACTAGCGGGAGGTGAGCAGTTCTTC.

This chain joins TRBV30 and TRBJ2-2; 8 bases map to TRBD1. V shed 3 bases, J shed 2 bases, and the junction held 5 bases outside the gene matches. CDR3 length equals 15 residues. Germline assignment: CDR1 GTSNPN and CDR2 SVGIG (reference sequence). CDR3 bases: TGTGCCTGGAGCCTGACAGGGGTAAACACCGGGGAGCTGTTTTTT. It specifies CAWSLTGVNTGELFF.

The CDR3 region has the DNA TGTGCCAGCAGCCAAAGGGGGGCTAGCGGGAGGGCACAGACAGATACGCAGTATTTT. It codes for CASSQRGASGRAQTDTQYF. This chain joins TRBV5-6 and TRBJ2-3; 12 bases agree with TRBD2. The ends lost 4 bases at V and 3 bases at J; junction bases unmatched: 15. This CDR3 region has 19 residues. The germline gives CDR1 SGHDT, CDR2 YYEEEE.

This clone was observed a few times. CDR3 DNA sequence: TGTGCCAGCAGCTTAGGATACGAGACAGGGCTCTATGGCTACACCTTC. As protein: CASSLGYETGLYGYTF. V is TRBV7-2 and J is TRBJ1-2, with TRBD1 matching 7 bases. The germline V gene encodes CDR1 SGHTA and CDR2 FQGNSA. The CDR3 is 16 amino acids. Germline trimming cut 1 base from V and 4 bases from J; bases unmatched to any gene: 9.

The chain joins TRBV7-3 to TRBJ2-3; D may match TRBD1 or TRBD2 (5 bases each). V lost 2 bases and J lost 10, with 22 bases in between. Germline CDR1 and CDR2: SGHTA and FQGTGA. This CDR3 is built from 16 residues. The CDR3 sequence: CASSLQGGPRWSPQYF. CDR3 nucleotides: TGTGCCAGCAGCTTACAGGGCGGGCCCCGCTGGTCCCCGCAGTATTTT.

This clone has a handful of counts. This CDR3 reads CASSPGTSGSYEQYF. DNA for the CDR3: TGTGCCAGCAGCCCGGGGACTAGCGGGAGCTACGAGCAGTACTTC. The V gene is TRBV4-2, the J gene TRBJ2-7; TRBD2 aligns across 14 bases. CDR1 and CDR2 from the germline V gene are LGHNA and YNFKEQ. V gave up 4 bases and J gave up 3 bases; unmatched junction bases: 2. The CDR3 sequence is 15 residues long.

The V call is TRBV6-1, the J call TRBJ1-1, with 9 bases fitting TRBD1. V lost 3 bases, J lost 8 bases, and 4 bases stayed unmatched. From germline, CDR1 is MNHNS and CDR2 SASEGT. The CDR3 is 13 residues long. The DNA for the CDR3 is TGTGCCAGCAGTGATGTAACAGGGGGCGAAGCTTTCTTT. Translation: CASSDVTGGEAFF.

The rearrangement links TRBV5-6 to TRBJ2-5; TRBD1 is a possible D gene (6 bases). Germline loops: CDR1 SGHDT, CDR2 YYEEEE. CDR3 length equals 13 residues. Trimming removed 0 bases from V and 5 bases from J, with 8 bases in between. CDR3 nucleotides: TGTGCCAGCAGCTTGGCCGACAGGGAGACCCAGTACTTC. It yields the protein CASSLADRETQYF.

The chain carries TRBV5-5 and TRBJ1-2, with 11 bases aligning to TRBD1. This CDR3 contains 17 residues. Germline V CDR1 and CDR2: SGHKS, YYEKEE (reference sequence). Germline trimming cut 2 bases from V and 2 bases from J; bases unmatched to any gene: 8. In DNA form, the CDR3 reads TGTGCCAGCAGCTTAATGGACAGGGGGCAAAAAAACTATGGCTACACCTTC. The encoded protein is CASSLMDRGQKNYGYTF. The entire variable domain, with the rest obtained from reference TRBV5-5 and TRBJ1-2, is as follows: DAGVTQSPTHLIKTRGQQVTLRCSPISGHKSVSWYQQVLGQGPQFIFQYYEKEERGRGNFPDRFSARQFPNYSSELNVNALLLGDSALYLCASSLMDRGQKNYGYTFGSGTRLTVV.

This clone was recorded only once. This sequence joins TRBV5-8 and TRBJ2-1; D is unresolved. There are 16 residues in the CDR3. V was pared by 0 bases and J by 7 bases, with 17 bases between. The germline V gene has CDR1 SGHTS and CDR2 YDEGEE. The CDR3 here is CASSLAAPRMANEQFF. The CDR3 DNA reads as TGTGCCAGCAGCTTGGCGGCGCCCCGAATGGCAAATGAGCAGTTCTTC.

This clone has only one observation. The rearrangement uses TRBV5-4 and TRBJ2-7; D gene uncertain. The germline CDR1 and CDR2 sequences are SGHNT and YYREEE (reference sequence). There are 18 residues in the CDR3. With 1 base removed from V and 3 bases from J, the gap between germline ends came to 23 bases. The CDR3: CASSLRYGVPHSNYEQYF. CDR3 DNA: TGTGCCAGCAGCTTGAGATATGGGGTCCCTCATTCTAACTACGAGCAGTACTTC. The complete variable domain, with remaining parts taken from reference TRBV5-4 and TRBJ2-7, reads ETGVTQSPTHLIKTRGQQVTLRCSSQSGHNTVSWYQQALGQGPQFIFQYYREEENGRGNFPPRFSGLQFPNYSSELNVNALELDDSALYLCASSLRYGVPHSNYEQYFGPGTRLTVT.

The rearrangement uses TRBV7-9 and TRBJ1-4; unclear D gene. This CDR3 is 11 amino acids long. Germline assignment: CDR1 SEHNR and CDR2 FQNEAQ (reference sequence). The V and J ends lost 6 bases and 12 bases respectively, with 11 bases between them. CDR3: CASSTAQELFF. The CDR3 region has the DNA TGTGCCAGCAGTACGGCCCAAGAACTGTTTTTT.

This clone was detected once. This sequence joins TRBV27 and TRBJ2-6, with unresolved D. This CDR3 spans 8 amino acids. Germline loops: CDR1 MNHEY, CDR2 SMNVEV (reference sequence). Trimming shortened V by 11 bases and J by 12 bases, and 5 bases separated the two germline ends. The CDR3: CARGVLTF. The CDR3 DNA follows: TGTGCCCGCGGCGTCCTGACTTTC.

This chain links TRBV27 with TRBJ1-5; D not certain. This CDR3 is 16 amino acids long. V lost 5 bases, J lost 0 bases, and 14 bases lay in between. Germline CDR1 reads MNHEY; CDR2 reads SMNVEV (reference sequence). The CDR3 protein is CASSPRVLYSNQPQHF. CDR3 DNA: TGTGCCAGCAGTCCTAGGGTGCTCTATAGCAATCAGCCCCAGCATTTT.

The J gene is TRBJ2-1, the V gene TRBV7-2, with TRBD2 matching over 8 bases. V lost 8 bases and J lost 10; bases outside the gene matches: 28. The germline gives CDR1 SGHTA, CDR2 FQGNSA. CDR3 length equals 19 residues. This chain's CDR3 is CASGRPIGGRFSTGVEQFF. As DNA, the CDR3 is TGTGCCAGCGGCCGCCCCATCGGCGGGAGGTTCTCTACCGGGGTCGAGCAGTTCTTC.

This chain connects TRBV5-5 to TRBJ2-1; 8 bases fit TRBD1. Looked up from germline, CDR1 is SGHKS and CDR2 is YYEKEE (reference sequence). Trimming removed 0 bases from V and 8 bases from J; junction bases left unmatched: 7. The length of the CDR3 is 15 residues. CDR3 loop: CASSLDETTGDEQFF. CDR3 DNA sequence: TGTGCCAGCAGCTTGGACGAAACGACAGGGGATGAGCAGTTCTTC.

The chain is built from TRBV4-2 and TRBJ2-7; D possibly corresponds to TRBD1 (7 bases). Trimming took 4 bases from V and 2 from J, leaving 15 bases between them. Germline V gene lookup returns CDR1 LGHNA and CDR2 YNFKEQ. The CDR3 totals 15 residues. The CDR3 nucleotides are TGTGCCAGCAGCCCGCCGACAGGGACTCCCTACGAGCAGTACTTC. It is translated as CASSPPTGTPYEQYF.

In DNA, the CDR3 is TGTGCCAGCATGGTCGGAGACACAGATACGCAGTATTTT. Its protein product is CASMVGDTDTQYF. The rearrangement uses TRBV7-2 and TRBJ2-3, with D uncertain. Germline loops: CDR1 SGHTA, CDR2 FQGNSA. The V and J ends lost 7 bases and 2 bases respectively, with 10 bases between them. The CDR3 covers 13 residues.